The next 8 T cell receptor beta chains were all read from a single sample in a study of T cell changes during pregnancy in multiple sclerosis. This table comes from immunoSEQ multiplex PCR, and its TCRdb copy is limited to in-frame clones, with some not included. The profile shows 25,000 to 30,000 clones, approximately 89% of them singletons. Source: CD8+ T cells from peripheral blood mononuclear cells, taken after pregnancy. All receptors come from a female donor with multiple sclerosis, enrolled in a pregnancy study.

The rearrangement joins TRBV28 to TRBJ1-2; D gene uncertain. The CDR3 has 15 residues. With 2 bases removed from V and 4 bases from J, the gap between germline ends came to 14 bases. CDR1 MDHEN and CDR2 SYDVKM come from the germline V gene. The CDR3 sequence: CASSLIRSTFYGYTF. The CDR3 bases are TGTGCCAGCAGTTTAATTAGAAGCACTTTCTATGGCTACACCTTC.

CDR3 in amino acids: CAISEWGLAETDTQYF. The CDR3, as DNA: TGTGCCATCAGTGAGTGGGGGTTAGCGGAAACAGATACGCAGTATTTT. The J gene is TRBJ2-3, the V gene TRBV10-3; D is perhaps TRBD2 (6 bases). Germline CDR1 ENHRY, CDR2 SYGVKD. CDR3 length: 16 amino acids. The V and J ends lost 1 base and 3 bases respectively, with 14 bases between them.

The V gene is TRBV4-2, the J gene TRBJ2-7; D might be TRBD1 (6 bases). V was pared by 0 bases and J by 2 bases, with 14 bases between. Germline CDR1 LGHNA, CDR2 YNFKEQ. The CDR3 is 16 residues long. The CDR3 spells CASSQDRGTPTYEQYF. The CDR3 DNA reads TGTGCCAGCAGCCAAGATAGGGGGACGCCTACCTACGAGCAGTACTTC.

This CDR3 reads CASRAQGDYGYTF. CDR3 DNA: TGTGCCAGCAGAGCACAGGGTGACTATGGCTACACCTTC. V is TRBV14 and J is TRBJ1-2; D may be TRBD1 (6 bases). Trimming shortened V by 6 bases and J by 3 bases, and 11 bases separated the two germline ends. This CDR3 spans 13 amino acids. Germline V lookup: CDR1 SGHDN, CDR2 FVKESK.

The chain is built from TRBV4-2 and TRBJ1-2; D is uncertain. Per germline, CDR1 LGHNA and CDR2 YNFKEQ. V shed 4 bases and J shed 8 bases, with 14 bases lying between them. CDR3 length equals 13 residues. As DNA, the CDR3 is TGTGCCAGCAGCCCTGACTCGGCGCCAGGCTACACCTTC. Residues: CASSPDSAPGYTF.

The chain links TRBV4-3 to TRBJ2-1; 8 bases align to TRBD1. Germline CDR1 and CDR2: LGHNA and YSLEER. This CDR3 has 17 amino acids. After removal of 0 bases from V and 4 bases from J, the junction contained 8 bases not matched to a gene. DNA for the CDR3: TGCGCCAGCAGCCAAGATTACGAGACAGGGGCTTACAATGAGCAGTTCTTC. Residues: CASSQDYETGAYNEQFF.

This sequence joins TRBV30 and TRBJ2-7, with TRBD1 matching 8 bases. Germline loops: CDR1 GTSNPN, CDR2 SVGIG (reference sequence). The CDR3 is 13 residues long. With 2 bases clipped from V and 6 bases from J, the junction kept 6 bases outside the gene matches. CDR3 sequence reads: CAWSIGQGFEQYF. The CDR3 coding sequence is TGTGCCTGGAGTATTGGACAGGGCTTCGAGCAGTACTTC. The full variable domain, with the rest looked up from reference TRBV30 and TRBJ2-7, is SQTIHQWPATLVQPVGSPLSLECTVEGTSNPNLYWYRQAAGRGLQLLFYSVGIGQISSEVPQNLSASRPQDRQFILSSKKLLLSDSGFYLCAWSIGQGFEQYFGPGTRLTVT.

This clone has a single count. V usage is TRBV9 and J usage is TRBJ2-2; 14 nucleotides match TRBD2. The germline V gene encodes CDR1 SGDLS and CDR2 YYNGEE. This CDR3 spans 17 amino acids. Germline trimming cut 3 bases from V and 4 bases from J; bases unmatched to any gene: 5. Here the CDR3 reads CASSAGGLAGGTGELFF. DNA for the CDR3: TGTGCCAGCAGCGCTGGAGGACTAGCGGGAGGCACCGGGGAGCTGTTTTTT.